One T cell receptor (beta chain) is described in this entry. No cognate antigen has been identified for it. No much larger clonotype is one base removed from it; base qualities were not supplied. This sample is part of a study of CD8 T cells in Susac syndrome (dated by TCRdb to 2018 to 2020). Regarding the complete study: The study used repertoire sequencing to test whether antigen drove CD8+ T cell activation and differentiation in Susac syndrome. Clonality of the CD8+ T cell repertoire was compared between about a dozen healthy donors, approximately 14 Susac syndrome patients and approximately 16 multiple sclerosis patients. What the authors observed across the whole study: The study acknowledged that relatively few individuals were included in the TCR sequencing and HLA analysis.

Peripheral blood CD8+ and CD4+ T cells from healthy donors, Susac syndrome patients and multiple sclerosis patients were profiled by high-throughput TCR beta sequencing. Treatment-naive patients with stable or active relapsing-remitting disease fulfilling revised McDonald criteria were used as multiple sclerosis controls. Bulk CD8+ and CD4+ T cells were purified magnetically by negative isolation, whereas CD8+ TEMRA cells were enriched by FACS. Blood was drawn into EDTA tubes, processed within 24 hours, and PBMCs were isolated by density gradient centrifugation. PBMCs destined for TCR sequencing were cryopreserved in liquid nitrogen and later thawed in a 37 °C water bath. Purity of sorted or isolated CD4+, CD8+ and CD8+ TEMRA cells was at least 90%. RNA was extracted using the RNeasy kit, and about 0.45 to 1 ug of the RNA was reverse transcribed with random hexamers. The immunoSEQ multiplex PCR assay, which covers 54 Vbeta and 13 Jbeta segments, was used to amplify TCR beta CDR3 regions. Bias from PCR amplification was corrected by using a synthetic template baseline for primer optimization and for computational correction. The study's processing was this. Reads were annotated to V, D and J genes according to IMGT and were analyzed with immunoSEQ Analyzer, with only productive sequences retained. To calculate clonality, Shannon entropy was normalized by log2 of the number of productive unique sequences and then subtracted from one. For each patient and control, public and private clones were evaluated among the 100 most prevalent clones. Clones were defined as Susac-specific when absent from the healthy and MS cohorts, from 1,000 to 1,100 published viral clones and from other ImmuneACCESS disease sequences. The public reads were reanalyzed by TCRdb: fastp trimming at Q25, MiXCR alignment, in-frame beta chains only. When rows share a CDR3 protein, they turn into one entry using the most common DNA and genes. None of the V and J calls come from the authors' own analysis; TCRdb made them. The sample yields over 350,000 distinct CDR3 sequences; more than 70% were counted once. In total, the top ten clones hold approximately 0.12% of the sample.

The sample taken for sequencing was CD8+ T cells from PBMCs. This clonotype was obtained from a human donor with multiple sclerosis.

The sequenced DNA is TGTGCCAGCAGCTTAGTAGGGTTGGGTGAGCAGTTCTTC. It is translated as CASSLVGLGEQFF. The sequence links TRBV7-8 to TRBJ2-1; there is no confident call for the D gene. V is cut by 1 base and J by 9 bases, and the space between the germline ends is 10 bases. Inclusive of the bounding cysteine and phenylalanine, the CDR3 is 13 residues long. The CDR3 DNA has 39 bases and is translated from base 1. CDR1 and CDR2 (SGHVS, FQNEAQ) derive from the germline V gene.